The 12 T cell receptor beta chains in this list originate from one sample, sequenced in a study of T cell responses to AZD1222 COVID-19 vaccine. Repertoires were generated with immunoSEQ multiplex PCR, while TCRdb's copy carries only in-frame clones and drops some. Of about 200,000 clones detected, roughly 91% appear once; the ten largest clones hold less than 1.2%. The sequenced sample was peripheral blood, obtained on day 0 of MenACWY control vaccination. These receptors all stem from an adult in good health.

The count of this clone is one. V gene TRBV9 combines with J gene TRBJ2-7; D gene unclear. Trimming shortened V by 10 bases and J by 6 bases, and 20 bases separated the two germline ends. Germline lookup yields CDR1 SGDLS and CDR2 YYNGEE. The CDR3 is 13 residues long. Here the CDR3 DNA reads TGTGCCCATATTCACAGCGTCCATCCCGAGCAGTACTTC. Amino acids: CAHIHSVHPEQYF. The complete variable domain, with remaining parts taken from reference TRBV9 and TRBJ2-7, reads DSGVTQTPKHLITATGQRVTLRCSPRSGDLSVYWYQQSLDQGLQFLIQYYNGEERAKGNILERFSAQQFPDLHSELNLSSLELGDSALYFCAHIHSVHPEQYFGPGTRLTVT.

The rearrangement uses TRBV5-1 and TRBJ1-2; 8 nucleotides line up with TRBD1. This CDR3 has 13 amino acids. The junction had 2 bases not matched to a gene; V was cut back by 4 bases and J by 3 bases. Looked up from germline, CDR1 is SGHRS and CDR2 is YFSETQ. This chain's CDR3 is CASSPGGHYGYTF. CDR3 bases: TGCGCCAGCAGCCCAGGGGGCCACTATGGCTACACCTTC.

The gene calls are TRBV6-8 and TRBJ1-2; D not resolved. Trimming shortened V by 2 bases and J by 4 bases, and 11 bases separated the two germline ends. Germline V CDR1 and CDR2: MNHGY, SAAAGT. This CDR3 region has 14 residues. In DNA, the CDR3 is TGTGCCAGCAGTTACGCCTTAGGTATCTATGGCTACACCTTC. Translated: CASSYALGIYGYTF.

The J gene is TRBJ1-3, the V gene TRBV19; D remains ambiguous. The CDR3 loop spans 14 amino acids. Trimming shortened V by 4 bases and J by 8 bases, and 15 bases separated the two germline ends. Germline CDR1 LNHDA, CDR2 SQIVND (reference sequence). The CDR3 nucleotides read TGTGCCAGTAGTACCCTCGAAGGCCGACACACCATATATTTT. It translates to CASSTLEGRHTIYF.

The chain uses TRBV12-3 or TRBV12-4 and TRBJ1-4; D is ambiguous. The CDR3 consists of 13 residues. V was shortened by 3 bases and J by 8 bases, with 10 bases between the two germline ends. The CDR3 loop is CASSLGPSEKLFF. In DNA, the CDR3 is TGTGCCAGCAGTTTGGGCCCCAGCGAAAAACTGTTTTTT.

The genes are TRBV27 and TRBJ1-1; no firm D call. Trimming removed 4 bases at V and 6 bases at J, with 12 bases between. This CDR3 contains 13 residues. The germline gives CDR1 MNHEY, CDR2 SMNVEV (reference sequence). The CDR3 region has the DNA TGTGCCAGCAGTTCCCAAGGAGGGCCTGAAGCTTTCTTT. Residues: CASSSQGGPEAFF.

V gene TRBV6-1 combines with J gene TRBJ1-5, with a possible D match to TRBD1 (5 bases). Germline loops: CDR1 MNHNS, CDR2 SASEGT. V gave up 2 bases and J gave up 3 bases, with 14 bases separating them. This CDR3 comprises 16 residues. This chain's CDR3 is CASSEIVGRANQPQHF. The DNA for the CDR3 is TGTGCCAGCAGTGAAATAGTCGGCAGGGCCAATCAGCCCCAGCATTTT.

The chain combines TRBV5-1 with TRBJ2-1; weak D call: TRBD2 (6 bases). V was shortened by 1 base and J by 6 bases, with 11 bases between the two germline ends. Germline V CDR1 and CDR2: SGHRS, YFSETQ. The CDR3 loop spans 14 amino acids. CDR3 in amino acids: CASSLSGLSNEQFF. The CDR3 nucleotides read TGCGCCAGCAGCTTGTCTGGACTAAGCAATGAGCAGTTCTTC.

This clone appeared once. This sample includes further DNA sequences coding for the same CDR3. This chain connects TRBV6-5 to TRBJ1-2; D remains ambiguous. V dropped 2 bases and J dropped 5 bases, with 9 bases sitting between them. Germline V gene lookup returns CDR1 MNHEY and CDR2 SVGAGI. The CDR3 runs to 13 residues. The CDR3 spells CASSYGQRYGYTF. The CDR3 coding sequence is TGTGCCAGCAGTTACGGGCAGCGATATGGCTACACCTTC.

The V and J genes are TRBV28 and TRBJ1-3, with a tentative D call TRBD1 (5 bases). Trimming removed 5 bases at V and 2 bases at J, with 16 bases between. The CDR3 is 16 amino acids. The V gene's germline CDR1 is MDHEN and CDR2 SYDVKM. CDR3 region: CASSVRLWGTGNTIYF. In DNA, the CDR3 is TGTGCCAGCAGTGTACGACTCTGGGGCACTGGAAACACCATATATTTT. Drawing the rest from reference TRBV28 and TRBJ1-3, the complete variable domain is DVKVTQSSRYLVKRTGEKVFLECVQDMDHENMFWYRQDPGLGLRLIYFSYDVKMKEKGDIPEGYSVSREKKERFSLILESASTNQTSMYLCASSVRLWGTGNTIYFGEGSWLTVV.

CDR3 coding DNA: TGTGCCAGCAGAACGACAGATGAGCAGTTCTTC. It encodes CASRTTDEQFF. This chain links TRBV6-5 with TRBJ2-1, with a tentative D call TRBD1 (5 bases). Deletions cut 6 bases from V and 8 bases from J, with 8 bases between. The CDR3 is 11 residues long. The V gene's germline CDR1 is MNHEY and CDR2 SVGAGI.

The chain employs TRBV2 and TRBJ2-5; 7 bases fit TRBD1. In germline, CDR1 is SNHLY, CDR2 FYNNEI. Trimming removed 7 bases from V and 4 bases from J; junction bases left unmatched: 6. CDR3 length: 13 residues. CDR3 in amino acids: CASMGQRAETQYF. The DNA of the CDR3 is TGTGCCAGCATGGGACAGAGGGCAGAGACCCAGTACTTC. Supplemented by reference TRBV2 and TRBJ2-5, the full variable domain reads EPEVTQTPSHQVTQMGQEVILRCVPISNHLYFYWYRQILGQKVEFLVSFYNNEISEKSEIFDDQFSVERPDGSNFTLKIRSTKLEDSAMYFCASMGQRAETQYFGPGTRLLVL.